This record looks at one TCR beta chain sequence and its context. The sample originates from a study of technical replicates of blood from a few donors. Trimming stripped 3 bases from V and 2 bases from J, with 17 bases between. Germline V gene data show CDR1 as GTSNPN and CDR2 as SVGIG (reference sequence). CDR3 length: 16 residues. TCRdb's copy holds only in-frame clones and misses some; the assay was immunoSEQ multiplex PCR. Found here are approximately 90,000 clones, 95% of them singletons; the top ten hold over 0.25%. This chain connects TRBV30 to TRBJ1-3; D not certain. The specimen was T cells isolated from PBMCs. The sequence was collected from a human donor in good health. The CDR3 DNA reads as TGTGCCTGGAGCTATCAAATCCGGGGTCCTGGAAACACCATATATTTT. This encodes CAWSYQIRGPGNTIYF.